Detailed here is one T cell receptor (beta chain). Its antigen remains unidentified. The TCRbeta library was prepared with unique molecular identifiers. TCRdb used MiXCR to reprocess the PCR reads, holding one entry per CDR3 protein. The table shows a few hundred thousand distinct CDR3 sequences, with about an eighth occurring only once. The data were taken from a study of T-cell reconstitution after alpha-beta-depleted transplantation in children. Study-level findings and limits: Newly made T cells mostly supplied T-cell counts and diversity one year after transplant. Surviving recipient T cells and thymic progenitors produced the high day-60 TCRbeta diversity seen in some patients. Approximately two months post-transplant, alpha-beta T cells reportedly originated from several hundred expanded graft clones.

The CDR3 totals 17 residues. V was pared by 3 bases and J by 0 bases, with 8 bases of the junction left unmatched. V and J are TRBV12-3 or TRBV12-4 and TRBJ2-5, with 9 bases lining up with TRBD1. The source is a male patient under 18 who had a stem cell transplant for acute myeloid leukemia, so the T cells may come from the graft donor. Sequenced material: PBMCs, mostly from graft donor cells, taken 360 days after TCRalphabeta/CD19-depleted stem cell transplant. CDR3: CASSFYRGLPYQETQYF. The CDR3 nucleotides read TGTGCCAGCAGTTTCTACAGGGGGCTCCCGTACCAAGAGACCCAGTACTTC.